This TCR beta chain appears in the sequencing data of a study of cytomegalovirus exposure and HLA in healthy donors. Worth noting for this clone: No antigen is known for it.

Primers included in the PCR were 60 Vbeta and 13 Jbeta primers. TCRdb's table, derived via immunoSEQ multiplex PCR, lists solely in-frame clones and lacks some. Among fewer than 120,000 clones listed, around 87% were seen once. V shed 5 bases and J shed 0 bases, with 19 bases lying between them. CDR3 length: 18 residues. Germline CDR1 reads SEHNR; CDR2 reads FQNEAQ (reference sequence). Study conclusions and caveats: What a later analysis showed was that several of the most significant clusters appeared linked to common viral pathogens. The classifier reportedly diagnosed cytomegalovirus status with high specificity and sensitivity. A later analysis revealed that TCR association rates differed between HLA loci, peaking at DRB1 and bottoming out at HLA-C.

The chain employs TRBV7-9 and TRBJ2-2; TRBD1 might be the D (5 bases). The sequenced material came from PBMCs. The sequence derives from a man aged 35 to 55 in good health and CMV-seronegative. CDR3: CASSPIGQGRPNTGELFF. The CDR3, as DNA: TGTGCCAGCAGCCCCATTGGGCAGGGAAGGCCGAACACCGGGGAGCTGTTTTTT. Filled out from reference TRBV7-9 and TRBJ2-2, the complete variable domain reads DTGVSQNPRHKITKRGQNVTFRCDPISEHNRLYWYRQTLGQGPEFLTYFQNEAQLEKSRLLSDRFSAERPKGSFSTLEIQRTEQGDSAMYLCASSPIGQGRPNTGELFFGEGSRLTVL.